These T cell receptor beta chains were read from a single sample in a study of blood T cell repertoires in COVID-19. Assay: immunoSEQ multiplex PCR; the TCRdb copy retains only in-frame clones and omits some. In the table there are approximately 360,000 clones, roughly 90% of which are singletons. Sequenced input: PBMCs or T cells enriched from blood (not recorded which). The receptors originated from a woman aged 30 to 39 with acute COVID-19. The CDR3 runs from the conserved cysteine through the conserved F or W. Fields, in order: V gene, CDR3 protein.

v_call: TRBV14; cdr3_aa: CASSTYRDRRYQETQYF
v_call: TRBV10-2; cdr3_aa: CASRMSGGTDTQYF
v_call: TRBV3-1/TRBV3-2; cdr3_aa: CASSQTTGIHGYTF
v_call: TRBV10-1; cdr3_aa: CASSDTGTGKPEAFF
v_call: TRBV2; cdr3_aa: CASSGLAGDNEQFF
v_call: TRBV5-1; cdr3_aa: CASSLGLQETQYF
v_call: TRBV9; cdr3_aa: CASSFRGDRGGNEQFF
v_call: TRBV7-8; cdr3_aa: CASSKDRAGYEQYF
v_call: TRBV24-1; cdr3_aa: CATSDSRTGPLWQPQHF
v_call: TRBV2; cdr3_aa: CASRLAGGTDTQYF
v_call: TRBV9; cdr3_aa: CASSVAGGVNTEAFF
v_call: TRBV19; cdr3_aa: CASSIRGFSGTANEKLFF
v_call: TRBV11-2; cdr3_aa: CASSLYGGGTDTQYF
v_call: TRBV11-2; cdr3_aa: CASSLGVILNSPLHF
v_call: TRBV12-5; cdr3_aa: CASGFNSDTQYF
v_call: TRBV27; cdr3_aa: CASSLGTRGNYGYTF
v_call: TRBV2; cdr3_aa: CASSGQGAWQPQHF
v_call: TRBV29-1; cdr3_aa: CSVGATDQETQYF
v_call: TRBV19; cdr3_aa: CASSIERGEDYIGTDTQYF
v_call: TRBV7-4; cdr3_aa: CASSPPRQTYQPQHF
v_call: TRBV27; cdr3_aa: CASSRSGQGYEQYF
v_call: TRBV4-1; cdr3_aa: CASSQYRGQAQHF
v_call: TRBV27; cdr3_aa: CASRTGASTDTQYF
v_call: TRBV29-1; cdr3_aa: CSARTVHRLAGGYTDTQYF
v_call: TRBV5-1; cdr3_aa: CASRTSQEETQYF
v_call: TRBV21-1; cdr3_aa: CASSLSGRDFTDTQYF
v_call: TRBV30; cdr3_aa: CAWSAGAGEQYF
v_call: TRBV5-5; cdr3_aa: CASSSFPGQDRNQPQHF
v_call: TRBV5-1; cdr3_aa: CASSLVEGANEQFF
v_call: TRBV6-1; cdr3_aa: CASSETGLYSNQPQHF
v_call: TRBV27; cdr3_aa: CASSPATGTANQPQHF
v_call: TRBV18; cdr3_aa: CASSFQAGKTYEQYF
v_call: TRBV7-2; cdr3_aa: CASSRGQQNYGYTF
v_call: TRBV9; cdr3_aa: CASSGGGLAFF
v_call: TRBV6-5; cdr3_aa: CASSYLDSGTDTQYF
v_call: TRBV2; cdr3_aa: CASSEAVASYGYTF
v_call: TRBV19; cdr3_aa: CASRPDKDYGYTF
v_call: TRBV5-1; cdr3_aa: CASSLAPAGGQETQYF
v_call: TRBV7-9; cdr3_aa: CASSPGLAGGKRSGELFF
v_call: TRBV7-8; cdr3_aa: CASSSPGPEKLFF
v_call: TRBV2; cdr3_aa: CASRSAGQIYGYTF
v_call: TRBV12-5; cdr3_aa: CASGLSRRGGHHLGNTQYF
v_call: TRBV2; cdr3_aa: CASRRLLGEQFF
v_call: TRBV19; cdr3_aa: CASKGQGAGELFF
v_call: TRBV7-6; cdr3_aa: CASSLAGGAYNEQFF
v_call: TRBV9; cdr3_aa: CASTPGLAGGNNNEQFF
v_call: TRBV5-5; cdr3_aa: CASSTDRGNYNEQFF
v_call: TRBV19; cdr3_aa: CASRDRDRVLGNQPQHF
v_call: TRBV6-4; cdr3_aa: CASSEVGRGNSPLHF
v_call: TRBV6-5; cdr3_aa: CASKEQVNQPQHF
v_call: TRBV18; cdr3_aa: CASSPDRQGGSYNSPLHF
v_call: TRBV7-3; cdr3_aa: CASSFQGMGNTEAFF
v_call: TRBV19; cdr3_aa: CASSIGTSGGDTGELFF
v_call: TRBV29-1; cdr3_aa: CSVTGTGRGYTF